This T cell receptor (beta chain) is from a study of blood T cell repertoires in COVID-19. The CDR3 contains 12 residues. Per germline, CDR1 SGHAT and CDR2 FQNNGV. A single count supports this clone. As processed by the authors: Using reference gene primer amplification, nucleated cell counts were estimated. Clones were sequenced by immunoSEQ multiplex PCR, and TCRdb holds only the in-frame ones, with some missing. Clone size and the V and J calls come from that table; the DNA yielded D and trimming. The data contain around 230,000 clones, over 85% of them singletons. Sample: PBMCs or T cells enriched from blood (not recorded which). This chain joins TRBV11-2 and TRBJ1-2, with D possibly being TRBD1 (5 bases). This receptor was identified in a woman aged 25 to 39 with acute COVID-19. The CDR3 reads CALGGNNYGYTF. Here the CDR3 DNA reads TGTGCACTTGGGGGGAATAACTATGGCTACACCTTC.